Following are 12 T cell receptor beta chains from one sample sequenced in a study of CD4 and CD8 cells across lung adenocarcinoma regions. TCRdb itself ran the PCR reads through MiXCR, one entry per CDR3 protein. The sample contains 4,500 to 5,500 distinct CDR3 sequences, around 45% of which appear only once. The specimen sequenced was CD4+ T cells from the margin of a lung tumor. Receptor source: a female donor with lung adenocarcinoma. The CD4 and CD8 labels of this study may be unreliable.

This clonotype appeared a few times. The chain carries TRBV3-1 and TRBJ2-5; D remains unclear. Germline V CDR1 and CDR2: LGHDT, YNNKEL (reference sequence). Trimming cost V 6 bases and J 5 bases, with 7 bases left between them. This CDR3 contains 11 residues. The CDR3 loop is CASRVTETQYF. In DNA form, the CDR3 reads TGTGCCAGCAGGGTTACGGAGACCCAGTACTTC.

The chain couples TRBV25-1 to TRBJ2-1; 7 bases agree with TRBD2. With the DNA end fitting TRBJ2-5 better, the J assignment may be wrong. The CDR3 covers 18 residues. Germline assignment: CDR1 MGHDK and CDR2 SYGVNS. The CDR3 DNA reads TGTGCCAGCAGTGCCTCCTCGGGGGGACTTTCAGATGTAGAGACCCAGTACTTC. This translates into CASSASSGGLSDVETQYF.

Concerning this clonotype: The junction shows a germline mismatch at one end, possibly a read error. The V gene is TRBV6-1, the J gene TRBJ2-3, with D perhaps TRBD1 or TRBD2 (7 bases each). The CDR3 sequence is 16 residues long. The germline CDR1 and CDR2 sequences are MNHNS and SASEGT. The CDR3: CASRDLGRGRSNTQYF. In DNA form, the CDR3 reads TGTGCCAGCAGAGACCTAGGGAGGGGGCGCTCAAATACGCAGTACTTT.

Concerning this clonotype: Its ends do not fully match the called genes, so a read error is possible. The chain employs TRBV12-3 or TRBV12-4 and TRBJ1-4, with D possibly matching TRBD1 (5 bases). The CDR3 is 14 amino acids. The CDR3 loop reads CASRLGALNEKLFF. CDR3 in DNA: TGTGCCAGCAGGTTAGGGGCCCTTAATGAAAAACTGTTTTTT.

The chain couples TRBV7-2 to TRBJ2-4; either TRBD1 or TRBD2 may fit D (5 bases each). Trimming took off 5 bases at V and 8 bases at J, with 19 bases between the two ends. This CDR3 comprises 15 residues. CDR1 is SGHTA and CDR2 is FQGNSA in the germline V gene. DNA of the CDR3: TGTGCCAGCAGCCCGAGGGGCCGTTATGGGGACATTCAGTACTTC. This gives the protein CASSPRGRYGDIQYF.

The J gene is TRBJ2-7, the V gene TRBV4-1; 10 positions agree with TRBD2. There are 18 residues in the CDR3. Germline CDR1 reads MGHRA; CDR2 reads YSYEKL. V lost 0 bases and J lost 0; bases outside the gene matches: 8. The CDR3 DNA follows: TGCGCCAGCAGCCAAGACGGGCTAGCGGGAGTCGTCTCCTACGAGCAGTACTTC. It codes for CASSQDGLAGVVSYEQYF.

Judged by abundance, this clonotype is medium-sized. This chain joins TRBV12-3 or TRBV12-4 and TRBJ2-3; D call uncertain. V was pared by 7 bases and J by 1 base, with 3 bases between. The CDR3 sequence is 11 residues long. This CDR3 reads CASMRTDTQYF. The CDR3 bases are TGTGCCAGCATGCGCACAGATACGCAGTATTTT.

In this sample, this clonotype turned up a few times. The CDR3 DNA is TGTGCCAGCAGTGACCGAAGTAGCGATGAGCAGTTCTTC. Translation gives CASSDRSSDEQFF. The rearrangement joins TRBV6-4 to TRBJ2-1; D might be TRBD2 (5 bases). Germline values: CDR1 MRHNA, CDR2 SNTAGT. This CDR3 has 13 amino acids. The V and J ends lost 2 bases and 8 bases respectively, with 10 bases between them.

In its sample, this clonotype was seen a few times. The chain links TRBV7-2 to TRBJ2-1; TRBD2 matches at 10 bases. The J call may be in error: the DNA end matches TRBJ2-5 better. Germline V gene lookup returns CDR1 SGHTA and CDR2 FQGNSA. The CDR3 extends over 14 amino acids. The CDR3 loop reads CASSSSGSRETQYF. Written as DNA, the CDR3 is TGTGCCAGCAGCTCTAGCGGGAGCAGAGAGACCCAGTACTTC.

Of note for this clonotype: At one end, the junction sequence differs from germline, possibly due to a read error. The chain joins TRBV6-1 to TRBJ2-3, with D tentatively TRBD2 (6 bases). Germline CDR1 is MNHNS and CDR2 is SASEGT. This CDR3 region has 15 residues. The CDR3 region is CASNPIPGAKNTQYF. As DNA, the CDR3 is TGTGCCAGCAACCCGATACCGGGAGCCAAAAACACGCAGTATTTC.

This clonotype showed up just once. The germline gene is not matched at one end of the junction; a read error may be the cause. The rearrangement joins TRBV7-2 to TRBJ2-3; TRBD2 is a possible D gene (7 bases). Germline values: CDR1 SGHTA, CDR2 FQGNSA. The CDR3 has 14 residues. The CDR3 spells CASRGGGAKNTQYF. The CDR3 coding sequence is TGTGCCAGCAGGGGGGGGGGGGCCAAAAATACTCAGTATTTT.

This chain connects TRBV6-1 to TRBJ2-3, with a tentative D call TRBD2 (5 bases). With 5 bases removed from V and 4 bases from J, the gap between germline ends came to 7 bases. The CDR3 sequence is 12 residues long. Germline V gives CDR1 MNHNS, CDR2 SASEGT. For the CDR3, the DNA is TGTGCCAGCAGTACCGGGGCAGATACGCAGTATTTT. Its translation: CASSTGADTQYF.